Each of the 5 T cell receptor beta chains below was sequenced from the same sample in a study of T cell clonality in common variable immunodeficiency. Using immunoSEQ multiplex PCR, the repertoire was profiled, and TCRdb retains in-frame clones only, with some absent. This table holds about 39,000 clones with no singletons; the top ten claim around 2.7%. The sequenced sample was peripheral blood mononuclear cells. Every receptor here comes from a person between 18 and 75 years old in good health.

About this clone itself: The read ends 3 residues before the CDR3 terminus; that terminus is restored from the germline J gene. The gene calls are TRBV16 and TRBJ2-5; D gene unclear. CDR3 length: 11 residues. From germline, CDR1 is KGHSY and CDR2 FQNENV. CDR3 sequence reads: CASSHTDTQYF. The covered CDR3 bases are TGTGCCAGCAGCCACACAGATACC.

As for this clone: Sequencing ends 3 residues short of the CDR3 end; the germline J gene provides the rest. The J gene is TRBJ1-2, the V gene TRBV7-6; D is uncertain. The V gene's germline CDR1 is SGHVS and CDR2 FNYEAQ. The CDR3 loop spans 17 amino acids. The sequenced part of the CDR3 DNA is TGTGCCAGCAGCTTTTCGATGTCCTCCCTCCCCCACAATGAC. Amino acid sequence: CASSFSMSSLPHND. The whole CDR3 sequence is CASSFSMSSLPHNDYTF.

In its sample, this clone was seen a few times. One base away lies a much larger clone, so this may be a sequencing read error. The read ends 3 residues shy of where the CDR3 ends; the end is completed using the germline J gene. The chain recombines TRBV5-1 with TRBJ1-1; the D is unclear. This CDR3 spans 13 amino acids. Germline V gene sequence: CDR1 SGHRS, CDR2 YFSETQ. This CDR3 is CAGSTGITTEAFF. The CDR3 DNA, read in part, is TGCGCCGGCAGTACGGGTATAACCACTGAA.

Note on this clone: The read falls 3 residues short of the CDR3 end, and the missing part is taken from the germline J gene. The genes are TRBV20-1 and TRBJ2-7; TRBD2 agrees at 9 bases. Per the germline V gene, CDR1 is DFQATT and CDR2 is SNEGSKA (reference sequence). The CDR3 contains 15 residues. V was pared by 2 bases and J by 3 bases, with 8 bases of the junction left unmatched. CDR3 DNA, as far as it was read: TGCAGTGCTAGAAACGCGGGAGGGAGAGGCTACGAG. This codes for CSARNAGGRGYE. The full CDR3 protein reads CSARNAGGRGYEQYF.

This clone was seen repeatedly, ten times or more. The read halts 3 residues ahead of the CDR3 end, with the missing end drawn from the germline J gene. The V and J genes are TRBV6-2 or TRBV6-3 and TRBJ1-1, with D possibly matching TRBD1 (5 bases). Germline-derived CDR1 and CDR2 are MNHEY and SVGEGT. The CDR3 length is 14 residues. V was clipped by 5 bases and J by 6 bases, with 16 bases between them. The CDR3 is CASSAVSGLAEAFF. CDR3 bases read: TGTGCCAGCAGTGCCGTTTCAGGGTTGGCTGAA.